This entry concerns a single TCR beta chain. Its antigen is undetermined. A single record per CDR3 protein comes from TCRdb applying MiXCR to the RT-PCR reads. Altogether about 2,200 distinct CDR3 sequences are present, approximately 87% being singletons, with the ten largest covering under 4.5%. These data are taken from a study of yellow fever vaccine responses in identical twins. Germline V lookup: CDR1 MRHNA, CDR2 SNTAGT. Trimming took 6 bases from V and 1 from J, leaving 6 bases between them. CDR3 length: 12 amino acids. Study observations and caveats: Twins reportedly showed a vaccine T cell response that seemed partly convergent and partly personalized.

The J gene is TRBJ1-1, the V gene TRBV6-4; perhaps TRBD1 as D (5 bases). The sequences come from T cells from blood (PBMCs), unsorted or a sorted subset (not recorded which), collected before or after yellow fever vaccination (not recorded which). The sequence came from a woman under 30 who received the yellow fever vaccine. The DNA of the CDR3 is TGTGCCAGCAGGGGACCGAACACTGAAGCTTTCTTT. Protein product: CASRGPNTEAFF.